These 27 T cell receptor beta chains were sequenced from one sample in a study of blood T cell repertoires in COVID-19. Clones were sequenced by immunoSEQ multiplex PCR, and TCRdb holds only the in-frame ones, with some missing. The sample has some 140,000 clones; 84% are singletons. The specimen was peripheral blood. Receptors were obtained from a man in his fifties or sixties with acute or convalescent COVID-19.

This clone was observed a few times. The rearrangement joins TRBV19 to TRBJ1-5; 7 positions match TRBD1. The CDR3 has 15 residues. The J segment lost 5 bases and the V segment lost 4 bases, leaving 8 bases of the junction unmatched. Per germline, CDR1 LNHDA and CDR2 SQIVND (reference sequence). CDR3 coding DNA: TGTGCCAGTAGTAACCTCCGGGACAGATATCAGCCCCAGCATTTT. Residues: CASSNLRDRYQPQHF. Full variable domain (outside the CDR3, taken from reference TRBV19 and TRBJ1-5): DGGITQSPKYLFRKEGQNVTLSCEQNLNHDAMYWYRQDPGQGLRLIYYSQIVNDFQKGDIAEGYSVSREKKESFPLTVTSAQKNPTAFYLCASSNLRDRYQPQHFGDGTRLSIL.

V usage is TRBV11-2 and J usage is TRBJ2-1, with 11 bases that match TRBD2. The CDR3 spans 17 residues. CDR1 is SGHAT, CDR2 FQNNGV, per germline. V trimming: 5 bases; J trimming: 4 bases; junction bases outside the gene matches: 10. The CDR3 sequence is CASSPLFVAGGYNEQFF. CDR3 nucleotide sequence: TGTGCCAGCAGCCCCTTGTTCGTAGCGGGAGGGTACAATGAGCAGTTCTTC.

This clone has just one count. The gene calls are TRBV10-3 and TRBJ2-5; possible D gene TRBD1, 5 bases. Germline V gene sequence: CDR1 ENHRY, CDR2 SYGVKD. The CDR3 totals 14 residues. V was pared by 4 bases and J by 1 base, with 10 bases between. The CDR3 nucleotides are TGTGCCATCAGTGTCGACAGACTCCAAGAGACCCAGTACTTC. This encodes CAISVDRLQETQYF.

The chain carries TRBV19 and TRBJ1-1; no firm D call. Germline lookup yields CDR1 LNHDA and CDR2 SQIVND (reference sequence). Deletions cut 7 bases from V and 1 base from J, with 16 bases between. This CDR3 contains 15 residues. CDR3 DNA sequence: TGTGCCAGTATTCGTGACACCGCAGGGAACACTGAAGCTTTCTTT. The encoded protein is CASIRDTAGNTEAFF.

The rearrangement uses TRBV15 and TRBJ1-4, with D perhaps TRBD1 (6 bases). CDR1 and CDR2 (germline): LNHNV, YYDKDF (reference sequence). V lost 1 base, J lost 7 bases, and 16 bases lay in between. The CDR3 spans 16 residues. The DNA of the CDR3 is TGTGCCACCAGCAGAGCCATCGGGGGGCGGGGTGAAAAACTGTTTTTT. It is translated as CATSRAIGGRGEKLFF. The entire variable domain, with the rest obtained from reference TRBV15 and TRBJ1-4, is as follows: DAMVIQNPRYQVTQFGKPVTLSCSQTLNHNVMYWYQQKSSQAPKLLFHYYDKDFNNEADTPDNFQSRRPNTSFCFLDIRSPGLGDTAMYLCATSRAIGGRGEKLFFGSGTQLSVL.

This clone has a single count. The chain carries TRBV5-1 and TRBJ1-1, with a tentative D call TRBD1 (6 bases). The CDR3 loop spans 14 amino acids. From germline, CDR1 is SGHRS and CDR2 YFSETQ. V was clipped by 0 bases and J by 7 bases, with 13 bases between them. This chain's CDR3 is CASSLDRVVNEAFF. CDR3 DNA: TGCGCCAGCAGCTTGGACAGGGTCGTAAATGAAGCTTTCTTT.

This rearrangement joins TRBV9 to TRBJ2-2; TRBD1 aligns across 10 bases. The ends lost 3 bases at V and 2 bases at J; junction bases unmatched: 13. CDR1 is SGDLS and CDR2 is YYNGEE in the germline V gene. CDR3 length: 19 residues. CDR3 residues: CASSAGTGVPTLNTGELFF. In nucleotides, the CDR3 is TGTGCCAGCAGCGCCGGGACAGGGGTCCCTACCTTAAACACCGGGGAGCTGTTTTTT. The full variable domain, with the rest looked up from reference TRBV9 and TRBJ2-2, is DSGVTQTPKHLITATGQRVTLRCSPRSGDLSVYWYQQSLDQGLQFLIQYYNGEERAKGNILERFSAQQFPDLHSELNLSSLELGDSALYFCASSAGTGVPTLNTGELFFGEGSRLTVL.

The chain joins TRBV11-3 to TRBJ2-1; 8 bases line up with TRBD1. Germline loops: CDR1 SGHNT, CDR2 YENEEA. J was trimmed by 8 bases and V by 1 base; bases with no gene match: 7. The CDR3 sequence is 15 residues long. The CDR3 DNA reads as TGTGCCAGCAGCTTAGCAGGACAGGGCGTGTATGAGCAGTTCTTC. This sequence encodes CASSLAGQGVYEQFF. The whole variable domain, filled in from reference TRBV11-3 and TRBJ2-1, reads EAGVVQSPRYKIIEKKQPVAFWCNPISGHNTLYWYLQNLGQGPELLIRYENEEAVDDSQLPKDRFSAERLKGVDSTLKIQPAELGDSAVYLCASSLAGQGVYEQFFGPGTRLTVL.

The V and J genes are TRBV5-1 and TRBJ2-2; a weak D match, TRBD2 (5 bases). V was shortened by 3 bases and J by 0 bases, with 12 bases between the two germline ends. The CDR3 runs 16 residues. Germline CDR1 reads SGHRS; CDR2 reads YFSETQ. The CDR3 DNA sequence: TGCGCCAGCAGCTCTCTGGGGAGCGCGAACACCGGGGAGCTGTTTTTT. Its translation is CASSSLGSANTGELFF.

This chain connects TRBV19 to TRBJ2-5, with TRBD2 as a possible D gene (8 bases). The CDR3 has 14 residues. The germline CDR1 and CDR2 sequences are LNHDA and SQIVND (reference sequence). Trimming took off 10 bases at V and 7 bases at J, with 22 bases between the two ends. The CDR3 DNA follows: TGTGCCACCTCCGACCGGGAGGGGGCGGGGACCCAGTACTTC. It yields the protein CATSDREGAGTQYF.

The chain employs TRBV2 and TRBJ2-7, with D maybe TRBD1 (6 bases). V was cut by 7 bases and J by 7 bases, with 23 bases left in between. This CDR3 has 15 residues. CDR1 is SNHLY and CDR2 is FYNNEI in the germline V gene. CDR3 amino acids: CASKGELLSQGEQYF. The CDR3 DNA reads TGTGCCAGCAAGGGGGAACTACTCTCCCAAGGGGAGCAGTACTTC.

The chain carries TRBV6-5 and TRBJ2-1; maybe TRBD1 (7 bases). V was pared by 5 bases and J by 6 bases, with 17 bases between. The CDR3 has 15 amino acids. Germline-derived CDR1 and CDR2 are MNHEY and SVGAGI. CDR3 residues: CASSLSEGARNEQFF. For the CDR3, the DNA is TGTGCCAGCAGTCTCTCGGAGGGGGCGCGCAATGAGCAGTTCTTC.

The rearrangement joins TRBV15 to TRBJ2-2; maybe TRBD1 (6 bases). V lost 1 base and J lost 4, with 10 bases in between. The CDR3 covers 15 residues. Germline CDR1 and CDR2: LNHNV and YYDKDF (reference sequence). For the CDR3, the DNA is TGTGCCACCAGCAGAGGGGACAAGCTCACCGGGGAGCTGTTTTTT. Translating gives CATSRGDKLTGELFF.

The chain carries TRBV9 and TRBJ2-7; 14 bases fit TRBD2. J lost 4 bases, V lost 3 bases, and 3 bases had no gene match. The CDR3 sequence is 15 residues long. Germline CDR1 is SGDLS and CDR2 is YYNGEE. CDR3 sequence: CASSGGTSGSYEQYF. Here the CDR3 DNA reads TGTGCCAGCAGCGGAGGGACTAGCGGGAGTTACGAGCAGTACTTC.

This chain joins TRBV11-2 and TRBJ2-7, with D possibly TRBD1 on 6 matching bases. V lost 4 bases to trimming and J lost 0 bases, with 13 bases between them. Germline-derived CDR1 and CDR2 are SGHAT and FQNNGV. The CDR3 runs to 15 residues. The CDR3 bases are TGTGCCAGCAGCTCCACACTGGACAGCTCCTACGAGCAGTACTTC. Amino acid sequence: CASSSTLDSSYEQYF.

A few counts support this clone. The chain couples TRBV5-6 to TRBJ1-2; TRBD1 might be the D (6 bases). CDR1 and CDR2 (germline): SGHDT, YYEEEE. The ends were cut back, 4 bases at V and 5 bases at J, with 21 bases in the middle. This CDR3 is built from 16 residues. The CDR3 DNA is TGTGCCAGCAGCCCAGGGTCCAGGGGCGGACCTTATGGCTACACCTTC. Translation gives CASSPGSRGGPYGYTF.

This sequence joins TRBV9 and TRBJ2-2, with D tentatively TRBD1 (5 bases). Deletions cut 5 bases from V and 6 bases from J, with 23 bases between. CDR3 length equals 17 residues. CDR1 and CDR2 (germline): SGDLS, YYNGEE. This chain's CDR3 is CASSKSMAGIRSGELFF. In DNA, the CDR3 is TGTGCCAGCAGTAAATCGATGGCAGGGATAAGGTCCGGGGAGCTGTTTTTT.

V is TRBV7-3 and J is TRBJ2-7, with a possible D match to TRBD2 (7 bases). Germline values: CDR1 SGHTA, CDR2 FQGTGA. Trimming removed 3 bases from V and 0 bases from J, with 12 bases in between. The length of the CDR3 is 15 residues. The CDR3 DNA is TGTGCCAGCAGCTTGGAGGGGGGGTCCTCCTACGAGCAGTACTTC. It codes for CASSLEGGSSYEQYF. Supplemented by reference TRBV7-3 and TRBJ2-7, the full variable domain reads GAGVSQTPSNKVTEKGKYVELRCDPISGHTALYWYRQSLGQGPEFLIYFQGTGAADDSGLPNDRFFAVRPEGSVSTLKIQRTERGDSAVYLCASSLEGGSSYEQYFGPGTRLTVT.

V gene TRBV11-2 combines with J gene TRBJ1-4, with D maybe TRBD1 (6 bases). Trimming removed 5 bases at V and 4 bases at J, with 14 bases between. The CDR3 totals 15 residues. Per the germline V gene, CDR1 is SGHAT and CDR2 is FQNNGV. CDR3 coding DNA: TGTGCCAGCAGCGCAGGGGAGACAGTTAATGAAAAACTGTTTTTT. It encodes CASSAGETVNEKLFF.

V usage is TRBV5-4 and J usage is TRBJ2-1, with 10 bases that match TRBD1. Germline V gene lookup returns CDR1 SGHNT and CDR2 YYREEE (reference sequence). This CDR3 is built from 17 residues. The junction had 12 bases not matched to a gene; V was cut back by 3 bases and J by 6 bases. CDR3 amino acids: CASSSISTGGHFNEQFF. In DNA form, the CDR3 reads TGTGCCAGCAGCTCGATATCGACAGGGGGCCACTTCAATGAGCAGTTCTTC.

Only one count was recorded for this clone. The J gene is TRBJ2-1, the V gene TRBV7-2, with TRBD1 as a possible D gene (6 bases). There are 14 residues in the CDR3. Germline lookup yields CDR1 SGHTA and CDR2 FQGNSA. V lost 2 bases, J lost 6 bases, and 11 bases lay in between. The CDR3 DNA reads TGTGCCAGCAGCTTAAGGACAGCTTTCAATGAGCAGTTCTTC. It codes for CASSLRTAFNEQFF.

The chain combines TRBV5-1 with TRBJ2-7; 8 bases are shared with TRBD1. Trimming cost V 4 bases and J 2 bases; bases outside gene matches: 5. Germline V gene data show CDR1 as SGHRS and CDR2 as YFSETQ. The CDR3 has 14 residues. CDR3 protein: CASSPDRATYEQYF. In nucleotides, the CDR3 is TGCGCCAGCAGCCCGGACAGGGCGACCTACGAGCAGTACTTC.

The CDR3 DNA reads as TGCAGTGCTGGTGGACAGGGGGCTAACTATGGCTACACCTTC. It specifies CSAGGQGANYGYTF. This chain joins TRBV20-1 and TRBJ1-2, with TRBD1 matching over 10 bases. This CDR3 has 14 amino acids. Germline V gene data show CDR1 as DFQATT and CDR2 as SNEGSKA (reference sequence). With 5 bases clipped from V and 0 bases from J, the junction kept 3 bases outside the gene matches.

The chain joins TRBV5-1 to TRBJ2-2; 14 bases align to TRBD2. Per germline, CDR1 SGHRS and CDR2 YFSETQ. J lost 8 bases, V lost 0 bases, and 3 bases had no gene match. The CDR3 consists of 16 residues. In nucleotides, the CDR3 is TGCGCCAGCAGCTTGGAGGGACTAGCGGGAGTGGGGGAGCTGTTTTTT. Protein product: CASSLEGLAGVGELFF.

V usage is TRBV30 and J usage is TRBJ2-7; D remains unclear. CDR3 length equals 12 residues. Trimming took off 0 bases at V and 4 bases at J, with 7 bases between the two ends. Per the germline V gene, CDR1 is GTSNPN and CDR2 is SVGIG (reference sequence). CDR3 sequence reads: CAWSVIQYEQYF. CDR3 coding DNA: TGTGCCTGGAGTGTAATTCAGTACGAGCAGTACTTC.

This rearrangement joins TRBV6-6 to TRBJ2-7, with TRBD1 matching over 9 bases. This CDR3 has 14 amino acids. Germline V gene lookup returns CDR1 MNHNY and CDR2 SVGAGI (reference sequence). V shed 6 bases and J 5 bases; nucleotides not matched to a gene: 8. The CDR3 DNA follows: TGTGCCAGCAGCTGGGACAGGGAATTGAACGAGCAGTACTTC. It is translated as CASSWDRELNEQYF.

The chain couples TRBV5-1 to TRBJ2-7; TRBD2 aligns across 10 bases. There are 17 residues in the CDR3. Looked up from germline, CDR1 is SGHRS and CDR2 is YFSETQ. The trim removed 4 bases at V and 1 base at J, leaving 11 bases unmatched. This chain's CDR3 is CASSQTSGAAQSYEQYF. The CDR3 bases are TGCGCCAGCAGCCAAACTAGCGGGGCCGCTCAATCCTACGAGCAGTACTTC.